This T cell receptor (beta chain) was observed in a study of T cells in Graves' hyperthyroidism and ophthalmopathy. Progressors' blood was drawn at hyperthyroidism diagnosis, before ophthalmopathy symptoms. The PBMCs had their origin in around 9.1 ml of fresh peripheral blood. Amplified TCR beta CDR3 regions came from RNA transcripts. With the HTBI primer set, the TCR CDR3 went through a first round of RT-PCR. In TCRdb, the multiplex PCR reads were re-called with MiXCR into one record per CDR3 protein. The profile shows hundreds of thousands of distinct CDR3 sequences, about 15% of them singletons. General study findings and limits: Blood held most thyroid clonotypes expanded above 0.001 frequency. Stable hyperthyroidism was separated from ophthalmopathy by a model based on 13 V-J features.

This clonotype has more than one count but fewer than ten. No antigen is known for it. This CDR3 contains 16 residues. Unmatched junction bases numbered 3, after V lost 4 bases and J lost 2 bases. The germline gives CDR1 SGDLS, CDR2 YYNGEE. This clonotype was sampled from a woman in her twenties or thirties with Graves' hyperthyroidism that later progressed to Graves' ophthalmopathy. The V and J genes are TRBV9 and TRBJ2-7; 16 positions agree with TRBD2. What was sequenced was blood. CDR3: CASSTGTSGRAYEQYF. As DNA, the CDR3 is TGTGCCAGCAGCACCGGGACTAGCGGGAGGGCCTACGAGCAGTACTTC.